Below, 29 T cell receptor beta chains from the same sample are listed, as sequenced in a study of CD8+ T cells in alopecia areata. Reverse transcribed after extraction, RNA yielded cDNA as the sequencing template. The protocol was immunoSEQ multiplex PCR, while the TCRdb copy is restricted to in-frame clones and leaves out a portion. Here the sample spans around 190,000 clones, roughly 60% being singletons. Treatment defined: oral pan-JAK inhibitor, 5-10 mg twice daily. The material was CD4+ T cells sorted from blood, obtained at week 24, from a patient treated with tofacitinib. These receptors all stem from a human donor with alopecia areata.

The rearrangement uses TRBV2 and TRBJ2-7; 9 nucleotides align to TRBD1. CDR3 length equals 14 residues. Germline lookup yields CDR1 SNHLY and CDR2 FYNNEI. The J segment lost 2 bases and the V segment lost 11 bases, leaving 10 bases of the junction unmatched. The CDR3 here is CARQLGQGTYEQYF. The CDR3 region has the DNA TGTGCCCGGCAACTCGGACAGGGGACCTACGAGCAGTACTTC.

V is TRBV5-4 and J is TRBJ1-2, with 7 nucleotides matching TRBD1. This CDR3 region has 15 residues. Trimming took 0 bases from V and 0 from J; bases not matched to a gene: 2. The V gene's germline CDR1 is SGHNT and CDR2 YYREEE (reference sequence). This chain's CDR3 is CASSLVQGANYGYTF. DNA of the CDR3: TGTGCCAGCAGCTTGGTTCAGGGGGCTAACTATGGCTACACCTTC.

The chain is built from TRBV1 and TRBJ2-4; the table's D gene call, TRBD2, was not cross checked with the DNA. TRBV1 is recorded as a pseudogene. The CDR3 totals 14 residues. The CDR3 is CTSSQGLTKNIQYF. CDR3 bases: TGCACCAGCAGCCAAGGACTAACGAAAAACATTCAGTACTTC.

The CDR3 bases are TGTGCCAGCAGCCCCTCTCAGCTACGGAATCAGCCCCAGCATTTT. Residues: CASSPSQLRNQPQHF. The rearrangement joins TRBV5-6 to TRBJ1-5, with D hard to call. The CDR3 has 15 amino acids. V was trimmed by 4 bases and J by 4 bases, leaving 15 bases between them. CDR1 SGHDT and CDR2 YYEEEE come from the germline V gene.

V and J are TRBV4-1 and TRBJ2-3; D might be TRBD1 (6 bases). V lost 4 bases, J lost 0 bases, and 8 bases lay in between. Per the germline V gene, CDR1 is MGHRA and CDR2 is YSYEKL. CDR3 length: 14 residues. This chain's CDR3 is CASSPQGSTDTQYF. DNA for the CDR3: TGCGCCAGCAGCCCACAGGGTAGCACAGATACGCAGTATTTT.

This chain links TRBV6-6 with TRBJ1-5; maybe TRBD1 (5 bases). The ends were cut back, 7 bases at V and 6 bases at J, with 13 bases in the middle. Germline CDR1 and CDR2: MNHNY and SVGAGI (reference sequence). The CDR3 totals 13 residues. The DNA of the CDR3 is TGTGCCAGCATTCCTAGTGGGGGTCAGCCCCAGCATTTT. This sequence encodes CASIPSGGQPQHF.

CDR3 sequence reads: CASSLVGAPTLGYTF. Written as DNA, the CDR3 is TGTGCCAGCAGCTTAGTGGGAGCACCTACCCTTGGCTACACCTTC. The chain uses TRBV11-2 and TRBJ1-2, with D unresolved. CDR1 and CDR2 (germline): SGHAT, FQNNGV. V lost 1 base to trimming and J lost 7 bases, with 16 bases between them. The length of the CDR3 is 15 residues.

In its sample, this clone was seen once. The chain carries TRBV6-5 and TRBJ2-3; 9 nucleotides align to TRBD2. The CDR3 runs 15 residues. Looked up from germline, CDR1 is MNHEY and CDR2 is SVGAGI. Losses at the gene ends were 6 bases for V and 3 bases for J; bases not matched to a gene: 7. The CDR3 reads CASSPGLAGTDTQYF. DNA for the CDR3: TGTGCCAGCAGCCCCGGGCTAGCGGGGACAGATACGCAGTATTTT.

The CDR3 is CAWSKQGRNYEQYF. The CDR3 DNA follows: TGTGCCTGGAGCAAACAGGGTAGAAACTACGAGCAGTACTTC. The chain combines TRBV30 with TRBJ2-7, with a weak D call TRBD1 (6 bases). This CDR3 has 14 amino acids. V gave up 3 bases and J gave up 3 bases, with 15 bases separating them. Germline V gene lookup returns CDR1 GTSNPN and CDR2 SVGIG (reference sequence).

This chain's CDR3 is CSVVGRVTDTQYF. Here the CDR3 DNA reads TGCAGCGTCGTTGGCAGGGTAACAGATACGCAGTATTTT. The chain uses TRBV29-1 and TRBJ2-3; tentative D call: TRBD1 (5 bases). The CDR3 covers 13 residues. Germline V gene lookup returns CDR1 SQVTM and CDR2 ANQGSEA. V gave up 6 bases and J gave up 3 bases, with 13 bases separating them.

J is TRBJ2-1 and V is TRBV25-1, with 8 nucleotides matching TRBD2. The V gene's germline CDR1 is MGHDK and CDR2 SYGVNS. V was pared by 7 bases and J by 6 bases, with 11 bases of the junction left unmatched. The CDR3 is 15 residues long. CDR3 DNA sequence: TGTGCCAGCACCCCTTCGGGAGGGCCCTCCAATGAGCAGTTCTTC. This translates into CASTPSGGPSNEQFF.

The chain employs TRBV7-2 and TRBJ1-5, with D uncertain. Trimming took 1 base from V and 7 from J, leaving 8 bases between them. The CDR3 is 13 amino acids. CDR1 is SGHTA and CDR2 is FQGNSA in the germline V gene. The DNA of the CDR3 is TGTGCCAGCAGCTTAGGTGAGCGCCAGCCCCAGCATTTT. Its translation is CASSLGERQPQHF.

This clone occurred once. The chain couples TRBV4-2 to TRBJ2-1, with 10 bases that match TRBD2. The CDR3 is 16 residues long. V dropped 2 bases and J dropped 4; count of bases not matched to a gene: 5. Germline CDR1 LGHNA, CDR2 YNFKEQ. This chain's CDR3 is CASSQIAGGLYNEQFF. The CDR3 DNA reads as TGTGCCAGCAGCCAAATAGCGGGGGGACTGTACAATGAGCAGTTCTTC.

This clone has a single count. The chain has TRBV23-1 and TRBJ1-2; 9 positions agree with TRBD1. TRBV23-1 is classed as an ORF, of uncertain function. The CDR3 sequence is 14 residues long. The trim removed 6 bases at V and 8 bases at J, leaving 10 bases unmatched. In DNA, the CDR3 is TGCGCCAGCAGCAATACAGGGGGCGCGGGCGGCTACACCTTC. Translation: CASSNTGGAGGYTF.

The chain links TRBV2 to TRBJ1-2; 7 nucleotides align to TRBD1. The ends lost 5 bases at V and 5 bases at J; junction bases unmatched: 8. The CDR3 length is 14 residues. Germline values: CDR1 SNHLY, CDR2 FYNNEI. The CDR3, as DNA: TGTGCCAGCAGTAGTGTGGGGGACAGTTATGGCTACACCTTC. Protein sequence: CASSSVGDSYGYTF.

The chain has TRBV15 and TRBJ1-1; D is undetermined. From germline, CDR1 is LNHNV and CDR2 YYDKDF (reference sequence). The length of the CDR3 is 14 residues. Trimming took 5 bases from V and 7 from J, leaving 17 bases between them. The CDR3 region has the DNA TGTGCCACCAGCGGCCGGACCGGCACGGGTGAAGCTTTCTTT. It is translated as CATSGRTGTGEAFF.

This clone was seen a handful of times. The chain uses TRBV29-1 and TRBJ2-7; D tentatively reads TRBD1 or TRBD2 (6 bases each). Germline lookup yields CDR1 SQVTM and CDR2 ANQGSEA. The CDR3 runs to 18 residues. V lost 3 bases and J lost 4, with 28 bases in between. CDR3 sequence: CSVEGASAHSPRRYEQYF. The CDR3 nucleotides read TGCAGCGTTGAGGGGGCTAGCGCCCATTCTCCGCGGAGGTACGAGCAGTACTTC.

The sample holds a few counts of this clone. The CDR3 sequence: CASSHLSPLGDTEAFF. CDR3 coding DNA: TGCGCCAGCAGCCACCTCTCACCCCTCGGTGACACTGAAGCTTTCTTT. The J gene is TRBJ1-1, the V gene TRBV23-1; D is uncertain. TRBV23-1 is an ORF; its function is uncertain. CDR3 length: 16 amino acids. With 6 bases removed from V and 3 bases from J, the gap between germline ends came to 20 bases.

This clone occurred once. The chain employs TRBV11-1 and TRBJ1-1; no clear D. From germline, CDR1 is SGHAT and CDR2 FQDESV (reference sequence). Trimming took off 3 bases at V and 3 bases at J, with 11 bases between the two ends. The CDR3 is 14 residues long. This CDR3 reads CASSLTARDTEAFF. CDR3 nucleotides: TGTGCCAGCAGCTTGACTGCCCGGGACACTGAAGCTTTCTTT.

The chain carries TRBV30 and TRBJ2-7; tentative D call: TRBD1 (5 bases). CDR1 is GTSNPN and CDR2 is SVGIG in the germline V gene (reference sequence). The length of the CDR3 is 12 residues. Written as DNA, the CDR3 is TGTGCTGTACAGGCCGGAACCTACGAGCAGTACTTC. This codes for CAVQAGTYEQYF.

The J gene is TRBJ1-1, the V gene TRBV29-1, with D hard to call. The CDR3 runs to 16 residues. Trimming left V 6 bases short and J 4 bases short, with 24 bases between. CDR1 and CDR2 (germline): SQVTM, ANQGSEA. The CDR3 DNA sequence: TGCAGCGTCCTGCACTTGGGGAAAGAGGGAGGCACTGAAGCTTTCTTT. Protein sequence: CSVLHLGKEGGTEAFF.

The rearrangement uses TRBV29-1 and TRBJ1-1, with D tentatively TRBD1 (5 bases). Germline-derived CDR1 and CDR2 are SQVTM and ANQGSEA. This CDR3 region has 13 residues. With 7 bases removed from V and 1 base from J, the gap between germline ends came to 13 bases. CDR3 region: CSASGLANTEAFF. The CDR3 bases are TGCAGCGCCTCAGGGTTGGCGAACACTGAAGCTTTCTTT. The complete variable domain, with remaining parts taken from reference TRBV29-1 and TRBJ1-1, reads SAVISQKPSRDICQRGTSLTIQCQVDSQVTMMFWYRQQPGQSLTLIATANQGSEATYESGFVIDKFPISRPNLTFSTLTVSNMSPEDSSIYLCSASGLANTEAFFGQGTRLTVV.

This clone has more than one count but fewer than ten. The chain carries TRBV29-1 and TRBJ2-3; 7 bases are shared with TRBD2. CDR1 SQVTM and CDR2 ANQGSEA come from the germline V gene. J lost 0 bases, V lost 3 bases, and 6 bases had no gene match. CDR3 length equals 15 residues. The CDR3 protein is CSVDTRLASTDTQYF. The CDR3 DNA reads TGCAGCGTTGATACTAGACTAGCCAGCACAGATACGCAGTATTTT.

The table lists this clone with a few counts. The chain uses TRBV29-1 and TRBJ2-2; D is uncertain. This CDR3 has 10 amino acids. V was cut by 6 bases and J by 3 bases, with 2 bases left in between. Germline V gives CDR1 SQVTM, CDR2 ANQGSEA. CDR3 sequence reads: CSVYTGELFF. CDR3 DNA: TGCAGCGTATACACCGGGGAGCTGTTTTTT.

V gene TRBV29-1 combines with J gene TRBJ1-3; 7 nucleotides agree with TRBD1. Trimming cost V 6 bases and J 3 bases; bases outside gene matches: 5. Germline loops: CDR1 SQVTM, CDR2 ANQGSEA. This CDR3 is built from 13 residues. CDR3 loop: CSVRDSDGNTIYF. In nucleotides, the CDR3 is TGCAGCGTCAGGGACAGTGATGGAAACACCATATATTTT.

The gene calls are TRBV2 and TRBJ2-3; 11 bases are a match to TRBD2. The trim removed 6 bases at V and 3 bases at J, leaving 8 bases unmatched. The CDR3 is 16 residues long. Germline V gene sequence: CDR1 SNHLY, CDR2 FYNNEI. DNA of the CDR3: TGTGCCAGCAGGGCTGTTAGCGGGGGGGGGACAGATACGCAGTATTTT. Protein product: CASRAVSGGGTDTQYF.

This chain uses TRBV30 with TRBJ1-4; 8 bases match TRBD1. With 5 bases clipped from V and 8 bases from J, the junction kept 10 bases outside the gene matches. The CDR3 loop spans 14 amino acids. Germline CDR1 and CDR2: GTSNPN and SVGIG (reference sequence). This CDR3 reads CAWSLGQGGEKLFF. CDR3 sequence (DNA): TGTGCCTGGTCCCTCGGACAGGGTGGGGAAAAACTGTTTTTT.

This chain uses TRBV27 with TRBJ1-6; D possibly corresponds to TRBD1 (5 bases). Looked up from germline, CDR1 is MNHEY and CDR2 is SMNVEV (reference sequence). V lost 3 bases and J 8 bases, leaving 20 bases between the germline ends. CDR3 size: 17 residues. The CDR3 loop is CASSLRHGRGVDSPLHF. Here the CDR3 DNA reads TGTGCCAGCAGTTTGCGCCACGGGCGGGGGGTGGATTCACCCCTCCACTTT.

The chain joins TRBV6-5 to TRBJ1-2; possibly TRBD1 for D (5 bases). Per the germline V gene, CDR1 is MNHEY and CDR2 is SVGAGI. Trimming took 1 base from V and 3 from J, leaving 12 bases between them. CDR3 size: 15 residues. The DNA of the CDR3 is TGTGCCAGCAGTTACTACCCAAGCAGGGACTATGGCTACACCTTC. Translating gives CASSYYPSRDYGYTF.